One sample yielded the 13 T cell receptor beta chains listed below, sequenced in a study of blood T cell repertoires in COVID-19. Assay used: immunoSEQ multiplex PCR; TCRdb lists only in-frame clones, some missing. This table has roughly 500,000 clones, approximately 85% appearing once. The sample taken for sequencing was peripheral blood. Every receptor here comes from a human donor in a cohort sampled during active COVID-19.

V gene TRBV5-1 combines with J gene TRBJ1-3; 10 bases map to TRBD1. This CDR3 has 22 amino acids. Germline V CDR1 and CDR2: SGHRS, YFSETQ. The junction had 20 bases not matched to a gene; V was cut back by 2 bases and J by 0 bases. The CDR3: CASSLASSSTGGRLLSGNTIYF. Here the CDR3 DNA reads TGCGCCAGCAGCTTAGCGTCTAGTTCGACAGGGGGCCGCCTCCTCTCTGGAAACACCATATATTTT.

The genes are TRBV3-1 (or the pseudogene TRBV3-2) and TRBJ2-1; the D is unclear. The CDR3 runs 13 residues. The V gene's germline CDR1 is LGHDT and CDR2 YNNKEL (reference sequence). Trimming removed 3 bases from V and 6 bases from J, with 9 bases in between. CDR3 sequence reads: CASSQATLNEQFF. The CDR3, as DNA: TGTGCCAGCAGCCAGGCGACTCTCAATGAGCAGTTCTTC.

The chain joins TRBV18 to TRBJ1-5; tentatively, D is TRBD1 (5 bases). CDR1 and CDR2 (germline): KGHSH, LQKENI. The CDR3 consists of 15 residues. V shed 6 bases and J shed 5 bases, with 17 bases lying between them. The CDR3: CASSGPRADDQPQHF. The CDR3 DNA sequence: TGTGCCAGCTCGGGTCCCAGGGCGGATGATCAGCCCCAGCATTTT. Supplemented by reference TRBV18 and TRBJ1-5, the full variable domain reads NAGVMQNPRHLVRRRGQEARLRCSPMKGHSHVYWYRQLPEEGLKFMVYLQKENIIDESGMPKERFSAEFPKEGPSILRIQQVVRGDSAAYFCASSGPRADDQPQHFGDGTRLSIL.

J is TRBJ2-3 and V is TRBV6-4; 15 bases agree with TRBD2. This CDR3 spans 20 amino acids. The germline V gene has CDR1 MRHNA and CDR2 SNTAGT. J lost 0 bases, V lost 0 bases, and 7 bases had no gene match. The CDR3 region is CASSDSYGLAGGLSTDTQYF. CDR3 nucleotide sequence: TGTGCCAGCAGTGACTCCTATGGACTAGCGGGAGGGCTAAGCACAGATACGCAGTATTTT.

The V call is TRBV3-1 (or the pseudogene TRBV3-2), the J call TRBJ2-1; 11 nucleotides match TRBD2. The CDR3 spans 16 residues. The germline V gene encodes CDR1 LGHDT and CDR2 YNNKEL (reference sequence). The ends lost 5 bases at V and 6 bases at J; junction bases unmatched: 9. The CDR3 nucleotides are TGTGCCAGCAGCTTTTACCTAGCGGGAGGTTTCAATGAGCAGTTCTTC. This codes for CASSFYLAGGFNEQFF.

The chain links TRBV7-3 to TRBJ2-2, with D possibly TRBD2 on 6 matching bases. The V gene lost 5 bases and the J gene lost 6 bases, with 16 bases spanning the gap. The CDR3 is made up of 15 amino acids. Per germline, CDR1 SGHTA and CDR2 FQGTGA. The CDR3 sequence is CASSPIGGASGELFF. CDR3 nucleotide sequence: TGTGCCAGCAGCCCGATAGGAGGGGCCTCCGGGGAGCTGTTTTTT.

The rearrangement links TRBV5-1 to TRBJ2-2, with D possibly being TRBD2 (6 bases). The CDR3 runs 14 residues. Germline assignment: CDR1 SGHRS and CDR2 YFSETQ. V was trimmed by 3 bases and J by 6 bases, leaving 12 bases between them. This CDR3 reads CASSSTTRAGELFF. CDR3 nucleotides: TGCGCCAGCAGCTCTACGACTAGAGCCGGGGAGCTGTTTTTT.

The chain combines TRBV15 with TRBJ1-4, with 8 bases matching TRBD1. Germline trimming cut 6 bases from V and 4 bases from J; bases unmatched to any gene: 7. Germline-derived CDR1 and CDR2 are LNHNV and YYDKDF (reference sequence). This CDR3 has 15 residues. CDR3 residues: CATSGRTGINEKLFF. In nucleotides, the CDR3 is TGTGCCACCAGTGGAAGGACAGGGATTAATGAAAAACTGTTTTTT.

In nucleotides, the CDR3 is TGTGCCAGCAGTGTCAGCCAGGCCTATGGCTACACCTTC. Residues: CASSVSQAYGYTF. This rearrangement joins TRBV2 to TRBJ1-2; D not resolved. Trimming shortened V by 4 bases and J by 4 bases, and 10 bases separated the two germline ends. CDR3 length equals 13 residues. From germline, CDR1 is SNHLY and CDR2 FYNNEI.

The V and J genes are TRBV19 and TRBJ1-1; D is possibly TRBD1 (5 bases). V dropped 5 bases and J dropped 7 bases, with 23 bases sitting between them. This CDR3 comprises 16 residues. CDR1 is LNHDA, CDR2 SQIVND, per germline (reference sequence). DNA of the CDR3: TGTGCCAGTAGTCCGAGAACCCCAGGGCCTCACCGTGAAGCTTTCTTT. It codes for CASSPRTPGPHREAFF.

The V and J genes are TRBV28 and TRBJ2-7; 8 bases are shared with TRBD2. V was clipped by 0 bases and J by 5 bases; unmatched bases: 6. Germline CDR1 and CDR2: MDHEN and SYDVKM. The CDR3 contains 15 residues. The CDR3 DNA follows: TGTGCCAGCAGTTTATGGGGACTAGTAAGGCACGAGCAGTACTTC. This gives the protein CASSLWGLVRHEQYF.

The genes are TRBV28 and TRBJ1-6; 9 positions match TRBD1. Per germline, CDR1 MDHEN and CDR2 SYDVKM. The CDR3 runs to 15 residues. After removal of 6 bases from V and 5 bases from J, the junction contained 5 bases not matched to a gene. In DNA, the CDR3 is TGTGCCAGCAGCCAGCGGGACAGGGATAATTCACCCCTCCACTTT. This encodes CASSQRDRDNSPLHF.

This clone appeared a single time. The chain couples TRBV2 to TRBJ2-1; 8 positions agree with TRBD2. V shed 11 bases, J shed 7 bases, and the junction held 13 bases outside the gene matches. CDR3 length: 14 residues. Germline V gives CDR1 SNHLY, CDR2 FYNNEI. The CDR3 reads CAGGSGRATNEQFF. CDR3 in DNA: TGTGCCGGGGGGTCCGGGAGGGCCACGAATGAGCAGTTCTTC.